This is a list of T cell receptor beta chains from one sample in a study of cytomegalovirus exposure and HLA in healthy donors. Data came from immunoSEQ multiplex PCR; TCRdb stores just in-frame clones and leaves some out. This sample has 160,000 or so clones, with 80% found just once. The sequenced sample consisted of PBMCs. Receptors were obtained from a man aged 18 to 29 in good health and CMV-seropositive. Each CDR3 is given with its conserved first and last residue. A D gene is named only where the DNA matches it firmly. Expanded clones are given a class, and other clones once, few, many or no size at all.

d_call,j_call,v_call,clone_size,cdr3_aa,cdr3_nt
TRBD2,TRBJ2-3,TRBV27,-,CASSPLAGGPHTQYF,TGTGCCAGCAGCCCCTTGGCGGGGGGGCCGCATACGCAGTATTTT
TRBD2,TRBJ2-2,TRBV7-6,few,CASSPTYRAGVNTGELFF,TGTGCCAGCAGCCCAACTTACCGGGCGGGAGTGAACACCGGGGAGCTGTTTTTT
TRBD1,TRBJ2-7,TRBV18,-,CASSLGTGGLSEQYF,TGTGCCAGCTCACTCGGTACAGGGGGATTGAGCGAGCAGTACTTC
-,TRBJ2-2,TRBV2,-,CASSDFTGTGELFF,TGTGCCAGCAGTGATTTCACCGGGACCGGGGAGCTGTTTTTT
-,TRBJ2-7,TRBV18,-,CASSPAVTNEQYF,TGTGCCAGCTCACCAGCGGTTACAAACGAGCAGTACTTC
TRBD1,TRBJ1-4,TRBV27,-,CASGGTVGKLFF,TGTGCCAGCGGCGGGACAGTTGGAAAACTGTTTTTT
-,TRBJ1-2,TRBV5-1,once,CASSLTVQHGYTF,TGCGCCAGCAGCTTGACAGTCCAACATGGCTACACCTTC
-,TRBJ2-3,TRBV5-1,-,CASSLASSTDTQYF,TGCGCCAGCAGCTTGGCTAGCTCCACAGATACGCAGTATTTT
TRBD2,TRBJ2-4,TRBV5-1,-,CASSLAPAGSNIQYF,TGCGCCAGCAGCTTGGCTCCAGCGGGAAGTAACATTCAGTACTTC
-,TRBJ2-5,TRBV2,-,CASSEGVQETQYF,TGTGCCAGCAGTGAAGGAGTCCAAGAGACCCAGTACTTC
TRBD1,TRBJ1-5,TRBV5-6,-,CASSHGTGESNQPQHF,TGTGCCAGCAGCCACGGGACAGGGGAAAGCAATCAGCCCCAGCATTTT
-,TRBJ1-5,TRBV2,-,CASTISRLSNQPQHF,TGTGCCAGCACTATATCGCGGCTTAGCAATCAGCCCCAGCATTTT
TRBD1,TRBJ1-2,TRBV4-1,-,CASSIRDSDSPPYGYTF,TGCGCCAGCAGCATCCGGGACAGCGACTCACCCCCCTATGGCTACACCTTC
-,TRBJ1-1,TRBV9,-,CASSATRAGTEAFF,TGTGCCAGCAGCGCTACAAGGGCGGGAACTGAAGCTTTCTTT
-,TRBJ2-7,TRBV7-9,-,CASSGSEQYF,TGTGCCAGCTCAGGATCCGAGCAGTACTTC
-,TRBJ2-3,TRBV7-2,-,CASSTGLAPPDTQYF,TGTGCCAGCAGCACCGGACTGGCCCCCCCAGATACGCAGTATTTT
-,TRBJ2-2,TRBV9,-,CASSSARDTGELFF,TGTGCCAGCAGCTCGGCTCGGGATACCGGGGAGCTGTTTTTT
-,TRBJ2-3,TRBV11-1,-,CASSFGVVDTQYF,TGTGCCAGCAGCTTTGGAGTGGTAGATACGCAGTATTTT
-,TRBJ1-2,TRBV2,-,CASREDGVYGYTF,TGTGCCAGCAGGGAAGACGGGGTCTATGGCTACACCTTC
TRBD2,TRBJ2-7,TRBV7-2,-,CASSSSGTAYEQYF,TGTGCCAGCAGCTCTAGCGGGACAGCCTACGAGCAGTACTTC
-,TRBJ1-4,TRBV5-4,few,CASSLDGGATNEKLFF,TGTGCCAGCAGCTTGGACGGAGGAGCAACTAATGAAAAACTGTTTTTT
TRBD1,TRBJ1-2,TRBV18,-,CASSPGRGTGKSLYGYTF,TGTGCCAGCTCACCGGGCAGAGGGACAGGGAAGTCCCTCTATGGCTACACCTTC
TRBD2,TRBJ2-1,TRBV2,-,CASGRGRTGLAYNEQFF,TGTGCCAGCGGTAGGGGGAGAACGGGACTAGCCTATAATGAGCAGTTCTTC
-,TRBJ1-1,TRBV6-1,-,CASSEGQVTEAFF,TGTGCCAGCAGTGAAGGACAAGTTACTGAAGCTTTCTTT
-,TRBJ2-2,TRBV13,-,CASRGRIDTGELFF,TGTGCCAGCAGGGGGCGAATTGACACCGGGGAGCTGTTTTTT
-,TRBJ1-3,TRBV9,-,CASSATEGDGNTIYF,TGTGCCAGCAGCGCAACAGAGGGGGATGGAAACACCATATATTTT
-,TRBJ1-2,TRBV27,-,CASGPGQRAFNYGYTF,TGTGCCAGCGGGCCAGGACAGCGAGCATTTAACTATGGCTACACCTTC
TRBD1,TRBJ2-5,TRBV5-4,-,CASSSRRDREETQYF,TGTGCCAGCAGCTCGCGACGCGACAGGGAAGAGACCCAGTACTTC
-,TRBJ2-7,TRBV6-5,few,CASRPNTYEQYF,TGTGCCAGCAGGCCGAATACTTACGAGCAGTACTTC
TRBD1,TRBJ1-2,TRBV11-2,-,CASSSPVGGTDYGYTF,TGTGCCAGCAGCTCCCCCGTAGGAGGGACAGACTATGGCTACACCTTC
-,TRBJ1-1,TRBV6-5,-,CASSYSNQDTEAFF,TGTGCCAGCAGTTACTCAAACCAGGACACTGAAGCTTTCTTT
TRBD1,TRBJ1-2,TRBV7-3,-,CASSHGGTGANYGYTF,TGTGCCAGCAGCCATGGCGGGACAGGAGCTAACTATGGCTACACCTTC
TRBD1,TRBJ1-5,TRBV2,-,CATKRDSRENQPQHF,TGTGCCACAAAGAGGGACAGTCGTGAAAATCAGCCCCAGCATTTT
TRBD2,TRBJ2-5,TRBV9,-,CASSVVGLAGVETQYF,TGTGCCAGCAGCGTAGTGGGACTAGCGGGAGTTGAGACCCAGTACTTC
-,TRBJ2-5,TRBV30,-,CAWTAGLLETQYF,TGTGCCTGGACGGCAGGGTTATTAGAGACCCAGTACTTC
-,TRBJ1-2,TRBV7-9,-,CASSAGSGYTF,TGTGCCAGCAGCGCAGGGTCTGGCTACACCTTC
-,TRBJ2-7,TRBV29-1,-,CSVARQGLREQYF,TGCAGCGTTGCAAGGCAGGGGTTAAGGGAGCAGTACTTC
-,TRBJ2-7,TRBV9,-,CASSGGPGDEQYF,TGTGCCAGCAGCGGAGGGCCGGGAGACGAGCAGTACTTC
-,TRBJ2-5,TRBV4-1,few,CASSQDREFSKTQYF,TGCGCCAGCAGCCAAGATAGAGAGTTTTCTAAGACCCAGTACTTC
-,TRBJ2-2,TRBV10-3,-,CAISVAANTGELFF,TGTGCCATCAGTGTTGCGGCGAACACCGGGGAGCTGTTTTTT
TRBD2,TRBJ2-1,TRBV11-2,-,CASSSTLAGRYNEQFF,TGTGCCAGCAGCTCAACCCTAGCGGGGCGATACAATGAGCAGTTCTTC
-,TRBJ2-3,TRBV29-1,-,CSVDGGSTDTQYF,TGCAGCGTTGACGGAGGAAGCACAGATACGCAGTATTTT
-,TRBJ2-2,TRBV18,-,CASSPSAGELFF,TGTGCCAGCTCACCATCCGCCGGGGAGCTGTTTTTT
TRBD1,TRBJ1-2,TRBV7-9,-,CASSLVVGQGVGYTF,TGTGCCAGCAGCTTAGTCGTGGGACAGGGGGTTGGCTACACCTTC
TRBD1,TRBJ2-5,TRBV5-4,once,CASALSGTGIQETQYF,TGTGCCAGCGCCCTTTCCGGGACAGGAATCCAAGAGACCCAGTACTTC
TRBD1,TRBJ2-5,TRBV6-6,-,CATEQGTPKETQYF,TGTGCCACAGAACAGGGGACCCCAAAGGAGACCCAGTACTTC
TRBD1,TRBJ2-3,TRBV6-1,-,CASSPADRGTDTQYF,TGTGCCAGCAGTCCCGCTGACAGGGGCACAGATACGCAGTATTTT
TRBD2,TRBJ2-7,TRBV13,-,CASSRGGDGAYEQYF,TGTGCCAGCAGCCGTGGGGGGGACGGGGCATACGAGCAGTACTTC
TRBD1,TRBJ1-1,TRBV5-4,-,CASTTGGGRGFDTEAFF,TGTGCCAGCACTACAGGGGGCGGGCGGGGTTTTGACACTGAAGCTTTCTTT
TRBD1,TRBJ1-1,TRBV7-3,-,CASSPDRGSEAFF,TGTGCCAGCAGCCCGGACAGGGGATCTGAAGCTTTCTTT
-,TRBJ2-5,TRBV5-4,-,CASSLGGIQETQYF,TGTGCCAGCAGCTTAGGGGGAATCCAAGAGACCCAGTACTTC
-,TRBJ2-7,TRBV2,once,CASRLTGYSYEQYF,TGTGCCAGCAGATTAACAGGGTATTCCTACGAGCAGTACTTC
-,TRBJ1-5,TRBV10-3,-,CAISDGLSNQPQHF,TGTGCCATCAGTGATGGACTGAGCAATCAGCCCCAGCATTTT
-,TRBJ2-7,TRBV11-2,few,CASSLSRYEQYF,TGTGCCAGCAGCTTGAGTCGGTACGAGCAGTACTTC
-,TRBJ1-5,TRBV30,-,CAWSTTFGNQPQHF,TGTGCCTGGAGTACGACATTTGGCAATCAGCCCCAGCATTTT
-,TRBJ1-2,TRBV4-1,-,CASSQDNRNYGYTF,TGCGCCAGCAGCCAAGATAACAGAAACTATGGCTACACCTTC
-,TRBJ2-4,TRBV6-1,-,CASSEAHWTPGPIQYF,TGTGCCAGCAGTGAAGCGCATTGGACACCCGGACCCATTCAGTACTTC
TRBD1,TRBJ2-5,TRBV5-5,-,CASSLGGQEETQYF,TGTGCCAGCAGCTTGGGCGGACAGGAAGAGACCCAGTACTTC
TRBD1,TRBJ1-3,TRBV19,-,CASREGQGARRNTIYF,TGTGCCAGTAGGGAAGGACAGGGGGCGCGCAGAAACACCATATATTTT
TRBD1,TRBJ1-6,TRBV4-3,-,CASSQDRIEMGQFNSPLHF,TGCGCCAGCAGCCAAGATAGAATTGAGATGGGACAGTTTAATTCACCCCTCCACTTT